A selection of T cell receptor beta chains follows, all from one sample in a study of T cells after posttransplantation cyclophosphamide. Only in-frame clones appear in the TCRdb table, and some are missing; sequencing was by immunoSEQ multiplex PCR. The sample contains 35,000 to 55,000 clones, none occurring once; more than 2% lies in the top ten. Input material: PBMCs. Receptors originate from a man aged 40-55 years in good health, CMV-negative, and a related stem cell transplant donor. CDR3s include the opening cysteine and the closing phenylalanine or tryptophan. The order of the fields is V gene, clone size, D gene, J gene, CDR3 DNA, CDR3 protein. D genes are given only for firm matches. The listing skips clone size in some rows; elsewhere it reads once, few, many or a size class.

V gene: TRBV6-5
clone size: many
D gene: NA
J gene: TRBJ2-1
CDR3 DNA: TGTGCCAGCAGTTACCGGACAGAGTACAATGAGCAGTTCTTC
CDR3 protein: CASSYRTEYNEQFF

V gene: TRBV7-9
clone size: few
D gene: TRBD2
J gene: TRBJ2-2
CDR3 DNA: TGTGCCAGCAGCTTACTTCGGGGGGGGGCCGGGGAGCTGTTTTTT
CDR3 protein: CASSLLRGGAGELFF

V gene: TRBV13
clone size: many
D gene: NA
J gene: TRBJ1-5
CDR3 DNA: TGTGCCAGCAGCTGGGGGGGTCCCAATCAGCCCCAGCATTTT
CDR3 protein: CASSWGGPNQPQHF

V gene: TRBV6-1
clone size: many
D gene: NA
J gene: TRBJ1-2
CDR3 DNA: TGTGCCAGCAGTGACTGGGGAGATAACTATGGCTACACCTTC
CDR3 protein: CASSDWGDNYGYTF

V gene: TRBV6-5
clone size: many
D gene: TRBD1
J gene: TRBJ1-1
CDR3 DNA: TGTGCCAGCAGTTCCGGACAGGGCCAAGCTTTCTTT
CDR3 protein: CASSSGQGQAFF

V gene: TRBV15
clone size: NA
D gene: TRBD1
J gene: TRBJ2-3
CDR3 DNA: TGTGCCACCAGCAGAAGACAGGGGGTCAAAGATACGCAGTATTTT
CDR3 protein: CATSRRQGVKDTQYF

V gene: TRBV6-4
clone size: many
D gene: TRBD1
J gene: TRBJ1-1
CDR3 DNA: TGTGCCAGCAAGCCGGGACAGGAGAACACTGAAGCTTTCTTT
CDR3 protein: CASKPGQENTEAFF

V gene: TRBV28
clone size: few
D gene: TRBD1
J gene: TRBJ1-4
CDR3 DNA: TGTGCCAGCAGTGAACAGGGGCTTAATGAAAAACTGTTTTTT
CDR3 protein: CASSEQGLNEKLFF

V gene: TRBV11-2
clone size: few
D gene: NA
J gene: TRBJ2-2
CDR3 DNA: TGTGCCAGCAGCCAGTCCTGGTCCGGGGAGCTGTTTTTT
CDR3 protein: CASSQSWSGELFF

V gene: TRBV2
clone size: many
D gene: NA
J gene: TRBJ2-5
CDR3 DNA: TGTGCCAGCAACTTATTAGCGTCCCAAGAGACCCAGTACTTC
CDR3 protein: CASNLLASQETQYF

V gene: TRBV5-1
clone size: many
D gene: TRBD2
J gene: TRBJ2-5
CDR3 DNA: TGCGCCAGCAGCTTGGGGACTAGCGGCCTCGGGGAGACCCAGTACTTC
CDR3 protein: CASSLGTSGLGETQYF

V gene: TRBV19
clone size: many
D gene: NA
J gene: TRBJ2-5
CDR3 DNA: TGTGCCAGTAGTCCCGGTGGGGGGGCAAAGACCCAGTACTTC
CDR3 protein: CASSPGGGAKTQYF

V gene: TRBV7-6
clone size: many
D gene: NA
J gene: TRBJ2-7
CDR3 DNA: TGTGCCAGCAGCACCCGACAGGACTACGAGCAGTACTTC
CDR3 protein: CASSTRQDYEQYF

V gene: TRBV7-9
clone size: many
D gene: NA
J gene: TRBJ1-1
CDR3 DNA: TGTGCCAGCAGCAGCGCGAACTTGGAAGCTTTCTTT
CDR3 protein: CASSSANLEAFF

V gene: TRBV19
clone size: many
D gene: TRBD1
J gene: TRBJ1-1
CDR3 DNA: TGTGCCAGTAGTTCCCTCTCAGGGGGCTTGAACACTGAAGCTTTCTTT
CDR3 protein: CASSSLSGGLNTEAFF